The clone carrying this T cell receptor beta chain was picked up one time. Its specificity is not known. The sample originates from a study of T cell responses to AZD1222 COVID-19 vaccine. V lost 5 bases to trimming and J lost 3 bases; unmatched junction nucleotides: 4. CDR1 LNHDA and CDR2 SQIVND come from the germline V gene (reference sequence). CDR3 length: 15 amino acids. The assay was immunoSEQ multiplex PCR, and TCRdb's table has in-frame clones only and misses some. The table records around 140,000 clones, roughly 92% of them present only once. Findings and caveats of the study: Donors skewed white British and female; clonal diversity was possibly underestimated. Samples come after the peak T cell response, not at day 14. Spike-wide coverage was observed for vaccine-associated CD4 TCRs, with dominant responses at 160-218 and 743-854. Baseline antibody screening turned up just a handful of seropositive AZD1222 recipients.

The chain uses TRBV19 and TRBJ2-3, with 11 bases aligning to TRBD2. The starting material was peripheral blood, obtained on day 0 of AZD1222 vaccination. The receptor was derived from an adult in good health. The chain's CDR3 is CASSPTSGSTDTQYF. Here the CDR3 DNA reads TGTGCCAGTAGTCCTACTAGCGGGAGTACAGATACGCAGTATTTT.